This T cell receptor beta chain was identified in a study of spatial heterogeneity in lung cancer. Described time point: sample taken at primary tumor resection. Researchers sequenced whole RNA taken from tumor, nontumor lung or frozen PBMC without sorting. TCR cDNA molecules each carried a unique molecular identifier. TCRdb ran MiXCR on the 5' RACE reads and lists one entry per CDR3 protein. The sample carries about 85,000 distinct CDR3 sequences, approximately 21% recorded once. A few counts support this clonotype. This clonotype was obtained from a male donor with early-stage non-small cell lung cancer. The specimen comprised PBMCs, sampled at surgery.

The CDR3: CASSFSGILGPQHF. The CDR3 DNA reads TGTGCCAGCAGTTTCTCCGGGATCCTGGGGCCCCAGCATTTT. The chain carries TRBV12-3 or TRBV12-4 and TRBJ1-5; unclear D gene. Trimming pared 3 bases from V and 9 bases from J, leaving 15 bases between. This CDR3 region has 14 residues.